The subject of this entry is one T cell receptor beta chain. The target of this receptor is not known. No clone much larger than this one lies a single base away; base qualities are absent. These data belong to a study of Ad26.COV2.S vaccination and SARS-CoV-2 variants (dated by TCRdb to the early 2020s). The study in broad terms: Donors in the vaccine arm were drawn from COV1001, a multicentre, randomized, double-blind, placebo-controlled phase I-IIa trial testing Ad26.COV2.S in healthy adults. Ad26.COV2.S was administered intramuscularly at a dose of 5x10^10 or 1x10^11 viral particles, either as one shot or as two shots given 56 days apart. The specificity and breadth of SARS-CoV-2-reactive T cell receptors after Ad26.COV2.S vaccination were assessed by TCRbeta repertoire sequencing. The TCR-sequenced set comprised about 32 samples: approximately 19 Ad26.COV2.S vaccine recipients, 5 placebo recipients and 8 SARS-CoV-2 convalescent individuals. Trial participants were randomized into five groups of five, in which low-dose or high-dose Ad26.COV2.S was given once or twice, or placebo was given on both occasions. Throughout the experiments and outcome assessment, investigators stayed blinded to trial group allocation.

V and J are trimmed by 7 bases and 4 bases, and the gene matches miss 4 bases of the junction. The germline V gene (reference sequence) provides CDR1 MNHNY and CDR2 SVGAGI. The CDR3 holds 13 amino acids from the cysteine to the phenylalanine. Only the CDR3 part of the read is kept: 39 bases, read in frame from the first base. On the study overall, not on this receptor specifically: After vaccination, substantial breadth of spike-specific CD8+ and CD4+ T cell responses was reported. According to the authors, total T cell responses may have been underestimated by the TCR breadth and depth analyses. Vaccine and placebo recipients had comparable non-spike TCR breadth, which fits with the vaccine containing only spike. Comparing responses between vaccine doses or regimens was not something the study was powered to do. Compared with placebo recipients, Ad26.COV2.S recipients showed higher spike-specific TCR breadth (P = 0.0014).

This sample's treatment or condition label indicates: some 20 received Ad26.COV2.S at low or high dose, single or two shots; five or six received placebo; per-sample allocation not given. Repertoires of vaccine and placebo recipients were sequenced from samples taken on day 63 after the first injection. Cohort 1b enrolled 25 or so adults aged 18-55 years at a single site in Boston, USA, between 29 July and 7 August 2020. Ad26.COV2.S was a replication-incompetent adenovirus type 26 vector that expressed a prefusion-stabilized SARS-CoV-2 spike protein derived from the original Wuhan strain. The immunoSEQ Assay was used to sequence TCRbeta CDR3 regions. After extraction, genomic DNA underwent amplification by bias-controlled multiplex PCR, followed by high-throughput sequencing. Regarding the original processing steps: Collapsing and filtering of sequences were performed to quantify the absolute abundance of each unique TCRbeta CDR3 region. T cell fraction was estimated by normalizing TCRbeta template counts to usable DNA, with usable DNA measured through amplification of reference genes found in all nucleated cells. Repertoire TCRs were annotated as SARS-CoV-2-specific when V gene, CDR3 amino acid sequence and J gene were exactly matched to a known reactive TCR set. The reference SARS-CoV-2 TCR set was obtained from MIRA and was filtered for enrichment in COVID-19-positive ImmuneCODE repertoires, whereby public or cross-reactive TCRs were removed. Drawing on the MIRA antigens, annotated TCRs were analysed further at the level of specific ORF or position within ORF. Breadth was defined as the number of annotated unique rearrangements divided by the total number of unique productive rearrangements, and depth was defined as the summed frequency of the annotated unique rearrangements. Two-sided Wilcoxon rank-sum tests were used to compare TCR breadth between groups. TCRdb mirrors the immuneACCESS table, restricted to in-frame sequences. Some clones are absent from its copies; in checked studies, under half trace to an unresolved V gene, and the reason for the others is unknown. V, J and clone size are those of that table, while D and trimming were read from the DNA. Here the sample has fewer than 300,000 clones; over 75% occur a single time. The top ten hold approximately 3.4% of the sample.

Here the sequenced sample was peripheral blood, taken in a trial of Ad26.COV2.S vaccine versus placebo. The TCR comes from a person between 18 and 59 years old who received the Ad26.COV2.S COVID-19 vaccine or a placebo. This receptor chain uses TRBV6-6 and TRBJ2-7, with 10 bases matching TRBD1. The base sequence is TGTGCCAGCACCGGACAGGGGGTGTACGAGCAGTACTTC. It specifies CASTGQGVYEQYF.